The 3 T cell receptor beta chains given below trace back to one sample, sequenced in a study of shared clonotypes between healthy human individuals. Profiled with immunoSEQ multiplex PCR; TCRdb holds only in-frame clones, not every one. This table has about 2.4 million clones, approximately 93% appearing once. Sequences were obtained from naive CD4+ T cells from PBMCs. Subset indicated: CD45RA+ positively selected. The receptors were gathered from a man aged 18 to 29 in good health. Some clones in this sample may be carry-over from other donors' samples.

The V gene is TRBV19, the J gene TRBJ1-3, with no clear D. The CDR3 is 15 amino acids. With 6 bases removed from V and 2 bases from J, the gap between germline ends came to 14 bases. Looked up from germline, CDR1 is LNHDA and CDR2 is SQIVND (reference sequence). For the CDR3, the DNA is TGTGCCAGTAGACCAACGGAAGGAGCTGGAAACACCATATATTTT. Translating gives CASRPTEGAGNTIYF.

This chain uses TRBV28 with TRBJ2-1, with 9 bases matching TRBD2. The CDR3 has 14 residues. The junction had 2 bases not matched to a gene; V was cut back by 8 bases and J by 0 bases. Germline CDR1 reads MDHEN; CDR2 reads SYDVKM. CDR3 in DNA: TGTGCCAGCGGCGGGGGGGGCTCCTACAATGAGCAGTTCTTC. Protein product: CASGGGGSYNEQFF.

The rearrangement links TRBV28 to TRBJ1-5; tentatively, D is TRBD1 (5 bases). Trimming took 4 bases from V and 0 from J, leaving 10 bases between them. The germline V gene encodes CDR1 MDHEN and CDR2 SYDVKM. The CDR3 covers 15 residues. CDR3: CASSSQVYSNQPQHF. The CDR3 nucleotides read TGTGCCAGCAGTTCACAGGTCTATAGCAATCAGCCCCAGCATTTT.